The 12 T cell receptor beta chains in this list originate from one sample, sequenced in a study of post-analysis software for immune sequencing data. The TCR beta cDNA libraries contained unique molecular identifiers. MiXCR, applied by TCRdb to the PCR reads, yields one record per CDR3 protein. The sample records roughly 800,000 distinct CDR3 sequences, 30% being singletons. Their cognate antigens are unknown. The study's findings and limits: Patients used about 5 TRBV segments, including TRBV5-6, TRBV5-1 and TRBV20-1, more often than controls.

The specimen was blood. The receptors here all came from a girl aged 10-17 years with multiple sclerosis.

J is TRBJ2-1 and V is TRBV24-1; TRBD1 aligns across 8 bases. In germline, CDR1 is KGHDR, CDR2 SFDVKD. This CDR3 has 16 amino acids. The V and J ends lost 2 bases and 3 bases, in that order; junction bases with no gene match: 5. CDR3: CATSDSTGAHYNEQFF. CDR3 DNA sequence: TGTGCCACCAGTGATTCGACAGGGGCACACTACAATGAGCAGTTCTTC.

This clonotype appeared a few times. The chain has TRBV7-6 and TRBJ2-5; TRBD2 might be the D (5 bases). CDR1 is SGHVS, CDR2 FNYEAQ, per germline. The CDR3 has 15 amino acids. V lost 2 bases, J lost 2 bases, and 12 bases lay in between. The CDR3, as DNA: TGTGCCAGCAGCTTATCGGGAACTTTACAAGAGACCCAGTACTTC. Protein sequence: CASSLSGTLQETQYF.

On this clonotype: Being one base from a much bigger clone, this may be a read error. The chain combines TRBV29-1 with TRBJ2-7, with a weak D call TRBD2 (6 bases). Trimming shortened V by 4 bases and J by 4 bases, and 14 bases separated the two germline ends. This CDR3 is 13 amino acids long. The germline V gene has CDR1 SQVTM and CDR2 ANQGSEA. For the CDR3, the DNA is TGCAGCGTTGGGACTGGCGGGAAATACGAGCAGTACTTC. It specifies CSVGTGGKYEQYF.

A note on this clonotype: A read error is possible here, since a much larger clone lies one base away. The CDR3 protein is CGVGPGQETQYF. The CDR3 coding sequence is TGCGGCGTTGGCCCAGGCCAAGAGACCCAGTACTTC. The chain uses TRBV29-1 and TRBJ2-5; D is unresolved. CDR3 length: 12 amino acids. Germline values: CDR1 SQVTM, CDR2 ANQGSEA.

The rearrangement uses TRBV9 and TRBJ1-2; possible D gene TRBD1, 5 bases. This CDR3 spans 15 amino acids. V was trimmed by 3 bases and J by 4 bases, leaving 16 bases between them. Germline-derived CDR1 and CDR2 are SGDLS and YYNGEE. The CDR3 sequence is CASSAGAGTFYGYTF. The CDR3 bases are TGTGCCAGCAGCGCCGGGGCAGGAACTTTCTATGGCTACACCTTC.

This sequence joins TRBV20-1 and TRBJ2-5; 8 bases map to TRBD2. This CDR3 is 14 amino acids long. Germline-derived CDR1 and CDR2 are DFQATT and SNEGSKA (reference sequence). Unmatched junction bases numbered 5, after V lost 3 bases and J lost 2 bases. CDR3 loop: CSARAGGAQETQYF. CDR3 DNA sequence: TGCAGTGCTAGGGCGGGGGGCGCGCAAGAGACCCAGTACTTC.

This clonotype was detected a few times. The chain employs TRBV4-3 and TRBJ2-7, with TRBD1 as a possible D gene (5 bases). V was trimmed by 2 bases and J by 3 bases, leaving 14 bases between them. Germline CDR1 LGHNA, CDR2 YSLEER. The length of the CDR3 is 15 residues. The CDR3 coding sequence is TGCGCCAGCAGCCAATCTTCCAGGGATAGCTACGAGCAGTACTTC. Protein product: CASSQSSRDSYEQYF.

There are a few counts of this clonotype. The chain uses TRBV6-1 and TRBJ2-1; D possibly matches TRBD1 or TRBD2 (5 bases each). The CDR3 covers 13 residues. The germline V gene has CDR1 MNHNS and CDR2 SASEGT. Trimming left V 6 bases short and J 10 bases short, with 16 bases between. CDR3 amino acids: CASRTAGTPEQFF. The CDR3 DNA is TGTGCCAGCAGGACCGCAGGGACCCCGGAGCAGTTCTTC.

This clonotype came up many times. This chain links TRBV27 with TRBJ2-3, with D possibly being TRBD1 (6 bases). V was trimmed by 6 bases and J by 5 bases, leaving 9 bases between them. The CDR3 runs to 12 residues. Per germline, CDR1 MNHEY and CDR2 SMNVEV (reference sequence). CDR3 residues: CASSLTGDTQYF. The CDR3 region has the DNA TGTGCCAGCAGCTTGACAGGAGATACGCAGTATTTT.

The J gene is TRBJ2-7, the V gene TRBV29-1, with a tentative D call TRBD1 (5 bases). In germline, CDR1 is SQVTM, CDR2 ANQGSEA. The CDR3 totals 15 residues. V shed 0 bases and J shed 9 bases, with 21 bases lying between them. The CDR3 sequence: CSVEERAGPFWGQYF. The CDR3 bases are TGCAGCGTTGAAGAAAGGGCAGGGCCCTTCTGGGGGCAGTACTTC.

At least ten counts were recorded for this clonotype. The rearrangement joins TRBV4-2 to TRBJ2-7, with no clear D. The CDR3 runs to 14 residues. V was trimmed by 0 bases and J by 3 bases, leaving 9 bases between them. The germline V gene encodes CDR1 LGHNA and CDR2 YNFKEQ. The CDR3 here is CASSQDLVSYEQYF. CDR3 coding DNA: TGTGCCAGCAGCCAAGACCTGGTTAGCTACGAGCAGTACTTC.

The chain recombines TRBV20-1 with TRBJ1-1; D is possibly TRBD1 (5 bases). The V gene's germline CDR1 is DFQATT and CDR2 SNEGSKA (reference sequence). There are 13 residues in the CDR3. Trimming left V 0 bases short and J 6 bases short, with 11 bases between. CDR3 region: CSARDVGEAEAFF. The CDR3 DNA sequence: TGCAGTGCTAGAGATGTGGGGGAAGCTGAAGCTTTCTTT.